Sequencing of this T cell receptor beta chain was carried out in a study of beta chain features in type 1 diabetes. Study-wide background: The examined sorted cells totaled about 98 million across samples. Findings of the study overall: Cells expressing TCR highly could be over-represented by cDNA sequencing. The naive, central memory and Treg TCRB repertoires showed an apparent similarity that was greater among patients than among healthy donors. Shortening of TCRB CDR3s, moderate but significant, appeared in all four CD4+ subsets of Type 1 diabetes patients.

Unmatched junction bases numbered 14, after V lost 3 bases and J lost 6 bases. CDR1 and CDR2 (germline): LNHDA, SQIVND (reference sequence). The CDR3 totals 18 residues. This clone came up a few times. The antigen is unknown. Reverse transcription of all isolated RNA meant that expressed TCRB transcripts were sequenced. Produced via immunoSEQ multiplex PCR; TCRdb's table is partial and in-frame only. This repertoire shows some 250,000 clones, under 13% found once; its top ten account for around 0.015%. Via the markers CD45RO/CCR7/CD25/CD127/CD95/CD27, stem cell-like memory, regulatory, central memory and naive CD4+ cells were sorted.

The V and J genes are TRBV19 and TRBJ1-6, with 7 nucleotides matching TRBD1. This clonotype originated in a man aged 25-45 years with type 1 diabetes. Input material: naive CD4+ T cells from blood. CDR3 loop: CASSIRDRRLTSNSPLHF. The CDR3 coding sequence is TGTGCCAGTAGTATTCGGGACAGACGTTTAACGAGTAATTCACCCCTCCACTTT.